One T cell receptor beta chain is described in this entry. The sample comes from a study of cytomegalovirus exposure and HLA in healthy donors. Looking at the study overall: As an earlier analysis found, about 179 million T cells yielded about 120 million unique TCR beta sequences.

V was trimmed by 1 base and J by 11 bases, leaving 15 bases between them. Looked up from germline, CDR1 is SGHRS and CDR2 is YFSETQ. This CDR3 is 13 amino acids long. Vbeta (60) and Jbeta (13) primers were used in the PCR. Sequencing was performed with immunoSEQ multiplex PCR; in TCRdb, only in-frame clones are kept and a portion is missing. The sample lists about 180,000 clones, around 76% occurring once. The receptor's source is a woman in her twenties or thirties in good health and CMV-seropositive. The sample comprised PBMCs. J is TRBJ2-5 and V is TRBV5-1, with a weak D call TRBD2 (5 bases). The CDR3 nucleotides read TGCGCCAGCAGCTTGCAGAGCCTCGGGGAGCAGTACTTC. Its translation: CASSLQSLGEQYF.